This T cell receptor beta chain was recorded in a study of T-cell memory formation after mild COVID-19. Study as a whole: The study found TCR clusters largely donor specific.

This clonotype has a count of ten or more. Its specificity is unknown. The study, taken as a whole, reports: Contracting CD8+ clones were enriched in EMRA, CD4+ mainly in CM and EM. A balance of CD4 and CD8 characterized clones contracting day 15 to 85, whereas later expanders leaned CD4+.

Trimming left V 6 bases short and J 1 base short, with 9 bases between. In germline, CDR1 is SEHNR, CDR2 FQNEAQ (reference sequence). The CDR3 length is 13 residues. Constant-segment primers were used for 5'RACE, and the resulting TCR alpha and TCR beta cDNA libraries carried sample barcodes and UMIs. TCRdb reprocessed the 5' RACE reads via MiXCR and lists one record per CDR3 protein. The sample records about 190,000 distinct CDR3 sequences, about 10% being singletons. The clonotype was recovered from a man aged 18-30 years who had mild COVID-19 (a few samples of this study predate the infection). Cell type and time point are not known. This chain links TRBV7-9 with TRBJ1-1; possibly TRBD1 for D (5 bases). Sequenced sample: PBMCs or a T cell subset sorted from them (not recorded which). CDR3 nucleotide sequence: TGTGCCAGCAGAGAACAGGAGAACACTGAAGCTTTCTTT. This translates into CASREQENTEAFF.